This is a list of T cell receptor beta chains from one sample in a study of OX40 agonist ivuxolimab in advanced cancers. Profiled with immunoSEQ multiplex PCR; TCRdb holds only in-frame clones, not every one. The sample records some 37,000 clones, around 80% being singletons. This material consisted of CD4+ or CD8+ T cells sorted from blood, taken in a trial of the OX40 agonist ivuxolimab. The origin of the receptors is an adult with an advanced solid tumor such as melanoma, head and neck, liver or kidney cancer. Each CDR3 is given with its conserved first and last residue. D genes are given only for firm matches. Where a row states a size, it is once, few, many or the class of an expanded clone; other rows omit it.

>TRBV5-4|-|-|TRBJ2-3
CASSPSSAGTDTQYF
TGTGCCAGCAGCCCCTCGAGTGCAGGGACAGATACGCAGTATTTT
>TRBV28|-|-|TRBJ2-7
CASSPRGDYEQYF
TGTGCCAGCAGCCCCAGGGGCGACTACGAGCAGTACTTC
>TRBV28|-|-|TRBJ1-2
CASRLAGRNYGYTF
TGTGCCAGCAGATTAGCGGGTCGGAACTATGGCTACACCTTC
>TRBV7-9|-|-|TRBJ2-5
CASSHGEYQETQYF
TGTGCCAGCAGCCACGGGGAGTACCAAGAGACCCAGTACTTC
>TRBV27|-|-|TRBJ2-5
CASSLGVPETQYF
TGTGCCAGCAGTTTAGGGGTTCCAGAGACCCAGTACTTC
>TRBV5-3|TRBD1|-|TRBJ1-5
CARRLNRDRPQHF
TGTGCCAGAAGACTGAACAGGGACAGGCCCCAGCATTTT
>TRBV7-3|TRBD2|once|TRBJ2-1
CASSPLTSGGAYNEQFF
TGTGCCAGCAGCCCGCTGACTAGCGGAGGAGCCTACAATGAGCAGTTCTTC
>TRBV11-2|TRBD2|-|TRBJ2-5
CASSLRGTSGARAETQYF
TGTGCCAGCAGCTTAAGGGGGACTAGCGGGGCACGGGCGGAGACCCAGTACTTC
>TRBV19|-|-|TRBJ2-3
CASSMATSTDTQYF
TGTGCCAGTAGTATGGCTACTAGCACAGATACGCAGTATTTT
>TRBV27|TRBD2|-|TRBJ2-7
CASSRGREYEQYF
TGTGCCAGCAGCCGTGGGCGGGAGTACGAGCAGTACTTC
>TRBV30|TRBD1|few|TRBJ2-7
CAWGNRGRDEQYF
TGTGCCTGGGGAAACAGGGGGCGCGACGAGCAGTACTTC
>TRBV5-1|TRBD1|-|TRBJ1-1
CASSSGQGNTEAFF
TGCGCCAGCAGCTCGGGACAGGGGAACACTGAAGCTTTCTTT
>TRBV18|-|-|TRBJ1-1
CASSPQGNTEAFF
TGTGCCAGCTCACCCCAGGGAAACACTGAAGCTTTCTTT
>TRBV19|-|-|TRBJ2-1
CASNGLTRSNEQFF
TGTGCCAGTAATGGACTCACGAGGAGCAATGAGCAGTTCTTC
>TRBV11-3|-|-|TRBJ2-1
CASSLRGGRSAGNEQFF
TGTGCCAGCAGCTTACGTGGGGGGCGCAGTGCAGGGAATGAGCAGTTCTTC
>TRBV5-4|TRBD1|-|TRBJ1-2
CASSAEGQEDYGYTF
TGTGCCAGCAGCGCCGAGGGACAGGAGGACTATGGCTACACCTTC
>TRBV30|TRBD2|-|TRBJ2-2
CAWRMDTGTSGRNTGELFF
TGTGCCTGGAGGATGGATACTGGGACTAGCGGGAGAAACACCGGGGAGCTGTTTTTT
>TRBV29-1|-|-|TRBJ1-1
CSVGTSVGTEAFF
TGCAGCGTTGGAACTTCAGTAGGCACTGAAGCTTTCTTT
>TRBV29-1|-|-|TRBJ1-5
CSVVFAAGDSNQPQHF
TGCAGCGTTGTCTTTGCGGCAGGAGATAGCAATCAGCCCCAGCATTTT
>TRBV9|TRBD1|once|TRBJ2-1
CASSVGGNSYRDRTWNEQFF
TGTGCCAGCAGCGTAGGAGGTAATAGCTACCGGGACAGGACTTGGAATGAGCAGTTCTTC
>TRBV4-1|-|-|TRBJ2-5
CASSQRRNQETQYF
TGCGCCAGCAGCCAACGGCGGAACCAAGAGACCCAGTACTTC
>TRBV5-6|TRBD2|few|TRBJ2-2
CASSLAAGAWTGELFF
TGTGCCAGCAGCTTGGCAGCGGGAGCCTGGACCGGGGAGCTGTTTTTT
>TRBV4-1|-|-|TRBJ2-1
CASSQDLVVASAEQFF
TGCGCCAGCAGCCAAGATCTGGTGGTGGCTAGCGCTGAGCAGTTCTTC
>TRBV5-8|-|-|TRBJ2-5
CASSLFVGSEETQYF
TGTGCCAGCAGCTTGTTCGTTGGGTCAGAAGAGACCCAGTACTTC
>TRBV5-5|-|-|TRBJ1-4
CASSSHTLSTMATNEKLFF
TGTGCCAGCAGCTCCCATACCCTTTCTACAATGGCAACTAATGAAAAACTGTTTTTT
>TRBV5-1|TRBD1|-|TRBJ1-2
CASNPGTGTFGYTF
TGCGCCAGCAACCCCGGGACAGGGACCTTTGGCTACACCTTC
>TRBV5-6|TRBD2|-|TRBJ2-3
CASSSSGESDTQYF
TGTGCCAGCAGTTCTAGCGGGGAGTCGGATACGCAGTATTTT
>TRBV10-3|-|-|TRBJ2-3
CAISEVKLADTQYF
TGTGCCATCAGTGAAGTGAAGTTGGCAGATACGCAGTATTTT
>TRBV5-1|-|-|TRBJ2-7
CASSLAITASSYEQYF
TGCGCCAGCAGCTTGGCCATTACGGCTAGCTCCTACGAGCAGTACTTC
>TRBV2|-|-|TRBJ2-5
CASTMTRQETQYF
TGTGCCAGCACGATGACTAGACAAGAGACCCAGTACTTC
>TRBV7-2|-|-|TRBJ2-6
CASSYSSGANVLTF
TGTGCCAGCAGCTACTCTTCTGGGGCCAACGTCCTGACTTTC